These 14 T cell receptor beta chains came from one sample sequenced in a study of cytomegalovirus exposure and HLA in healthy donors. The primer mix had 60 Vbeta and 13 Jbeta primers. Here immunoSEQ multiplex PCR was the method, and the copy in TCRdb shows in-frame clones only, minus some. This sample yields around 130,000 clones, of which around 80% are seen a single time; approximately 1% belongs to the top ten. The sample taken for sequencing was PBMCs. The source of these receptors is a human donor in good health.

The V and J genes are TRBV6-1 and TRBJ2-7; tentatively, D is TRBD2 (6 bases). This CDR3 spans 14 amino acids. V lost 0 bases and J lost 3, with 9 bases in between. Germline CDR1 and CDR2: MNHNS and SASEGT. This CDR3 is CASSEAPGGYEQYF. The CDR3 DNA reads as TGTGCCAGCAGTGAAGCGCCCGGGGGCTACGAGCAGTACTTC.

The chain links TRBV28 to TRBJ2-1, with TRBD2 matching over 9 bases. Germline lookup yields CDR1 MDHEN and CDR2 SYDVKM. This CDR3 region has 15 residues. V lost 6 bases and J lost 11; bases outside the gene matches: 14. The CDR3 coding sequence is TGTGCCAGCAGCCGTGGATCCCTAGCGGGGAGCAAGCAGTTCTTC. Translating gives CASSRGSLAGSKQFF.

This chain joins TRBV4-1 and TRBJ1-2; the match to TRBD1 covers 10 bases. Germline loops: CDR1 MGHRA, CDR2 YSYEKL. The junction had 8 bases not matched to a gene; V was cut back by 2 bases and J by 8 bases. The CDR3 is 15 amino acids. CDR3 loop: CASSQKDRGPGGYTF. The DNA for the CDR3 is TGCGCCAGCAGCCAAAAAGACAGGGGGCCAGGAGGCTACACCTTC.

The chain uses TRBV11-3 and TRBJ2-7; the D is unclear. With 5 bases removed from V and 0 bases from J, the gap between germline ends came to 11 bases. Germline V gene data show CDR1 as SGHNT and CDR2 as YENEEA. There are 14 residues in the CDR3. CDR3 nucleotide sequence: TGTGCCAGCAGCGTGACGGAGAGCTCCTACGAGCAGTACTTC. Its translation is CASSVTESSYEQYF.

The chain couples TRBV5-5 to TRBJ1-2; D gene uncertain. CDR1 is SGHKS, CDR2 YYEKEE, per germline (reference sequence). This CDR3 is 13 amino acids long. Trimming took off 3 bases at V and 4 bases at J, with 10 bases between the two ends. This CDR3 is CASSSLSSYGYTF. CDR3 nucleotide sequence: TGTGCCAGCAGCTCTCTGAGTTCCTATGGCTACACCTTC.

The CDR3 bases are TGTGCCAGCGTTTCCCCGGGGAGGGCGTTTTTTGGCTACACCTTC. Its translation is CASVSPGRAFFGYTF. The chain joins TRBV28 to TRBJ1-2; D unresolved. CDR3 length equals 15 residues. Germline lookup yields CDR1 MDHEN and CDR2 SYDVKM. Trimming removed 8 bases from V and 7 bases from J, with 23 bases in between.

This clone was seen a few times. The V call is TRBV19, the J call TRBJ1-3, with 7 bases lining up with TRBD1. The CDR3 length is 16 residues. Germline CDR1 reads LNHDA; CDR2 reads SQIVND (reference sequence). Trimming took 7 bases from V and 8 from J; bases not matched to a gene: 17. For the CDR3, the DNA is TGTGCCAGTACCCCCCTCCCCGGACAGGAGGTATACACCATATATTTT. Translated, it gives CASTPLPGQEVYTIYF.

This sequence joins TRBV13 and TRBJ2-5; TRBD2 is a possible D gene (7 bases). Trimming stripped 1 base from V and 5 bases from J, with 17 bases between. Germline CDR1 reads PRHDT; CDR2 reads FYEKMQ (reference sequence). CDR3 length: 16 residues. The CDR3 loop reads CASSLEGGISTETQYF. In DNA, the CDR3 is TGTGCCAGCAGCTTAGAGGGGGGGATCTCTACGGAGACCCAGTACTTC.

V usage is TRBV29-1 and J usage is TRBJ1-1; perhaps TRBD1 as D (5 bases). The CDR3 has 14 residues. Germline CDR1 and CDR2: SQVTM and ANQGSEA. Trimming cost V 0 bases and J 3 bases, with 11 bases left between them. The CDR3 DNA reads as TGCAGCGTTGAAGACGGGACGGGGGACACTGAAGCTTTCTTT. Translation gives CSVEDGTGDTEAFF. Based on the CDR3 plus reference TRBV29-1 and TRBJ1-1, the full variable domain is SAVISQKPSRDICQRGTSLTIQCQVDSQVTMMFWYRQQPGQSLTLIATANQGSEATYESGFVIDKFPISRPNLTFSTLTVSNMSPEDSSIYLCSVEDGTGDTEAFFGQGTRLTVV.

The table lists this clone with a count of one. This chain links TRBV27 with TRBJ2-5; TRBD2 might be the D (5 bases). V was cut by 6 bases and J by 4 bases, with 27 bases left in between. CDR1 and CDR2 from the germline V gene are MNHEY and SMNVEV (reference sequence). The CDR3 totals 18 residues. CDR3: CASRPTLTRWGDPETQYF. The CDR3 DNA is TGTGCCAGCAGACCCACCTTGACCCGGTGGGGAGACCCAGAGACCCAGTACTTC.

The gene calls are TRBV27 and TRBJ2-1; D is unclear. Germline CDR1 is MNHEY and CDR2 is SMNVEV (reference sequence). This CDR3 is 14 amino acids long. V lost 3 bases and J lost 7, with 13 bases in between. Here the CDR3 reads CASSFGLPGNEQFF. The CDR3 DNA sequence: TGTGCCAGCAGTTTTGGCCTTCCCGGGAATGAGCAGTTCTTC.

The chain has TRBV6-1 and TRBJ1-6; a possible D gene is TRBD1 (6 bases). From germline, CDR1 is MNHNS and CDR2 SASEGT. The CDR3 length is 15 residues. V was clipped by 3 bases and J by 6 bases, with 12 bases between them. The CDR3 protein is CASSETQGSNSPLHF. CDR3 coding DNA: TGTGCCAGCAGTGAGACACAGGGTTCTAATTCACCCCTCCACTTT.

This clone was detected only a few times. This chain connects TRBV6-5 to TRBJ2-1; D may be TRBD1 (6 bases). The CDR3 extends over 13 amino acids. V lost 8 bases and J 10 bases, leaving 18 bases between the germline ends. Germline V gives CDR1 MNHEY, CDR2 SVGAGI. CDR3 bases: TGTGCCAGCGTTGGGGGCGGGTTGGGAGAGCAGTTCTTC. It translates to CASVGGGLGEQFF.

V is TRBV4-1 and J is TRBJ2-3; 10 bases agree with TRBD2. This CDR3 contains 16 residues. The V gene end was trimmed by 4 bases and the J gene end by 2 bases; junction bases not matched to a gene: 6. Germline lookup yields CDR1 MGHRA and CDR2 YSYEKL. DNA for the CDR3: TGCGCCAGCAGCCGGCCTAGCGGGGGCAACACAGATACGCAGTATTTT. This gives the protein CASSRPSGGNTDTQYF.